This entry lists 20 T cell receptor beta chains sequenced from one sample in a study of shared clonotypes between healthy human individuals (dated by TCRdb to between 2020 and 2021). Library preparation was by the immunoSEQ multiplex PCR assay. Drawn from immuneACCESS, this table holds only the in-frame rearrangements with V and J called that TCRdb kept. Clones are partly lost; checked studies trace under half to an unresolved V gene and leave the rest unexplained. This sample comprises 450,000 to 500,000 clones, around 80% of them detected only once. The top ten constitute approximately 12% of the sample. The sequencing input was PBMCs. These TCRs come from a middle-aged woman in good health. Some clones in this sample may be carry-over from other donors' samples.

This chain uses TRBV7-2 with TRBJ2-5, with unresolved D. The germline V gene has CDR1 SGHTA and CDR2 FQGNSA. This CDR3 has 15 amino acids. V shed 4 bases and J shed 2 bases, with 14 bases lying between them. In nucleotides, the CDR3 is TGTGCCAGCAGCTCTTTCGTCGGCCCTCAAGAGACCCAGTACTTC. Translating it yields CASSSFVGPQETQYF.

The chain has TRBV29-1 and TRBJ2-5; TRBD2 matches 9 bases. The germline V gene encodes CDR1 SQVTM and CDR2 ANQGSEA. This CDR3 comprises 11 residues. V trimming: 1 base; J trimming: 9 bases; junction bases outside the gene matches: 0. The CDR3 nucleotides read TGCAGCGTTGAAGGCGGGGGGGCCCAGTACTTC. Residues: CSVEGGGAQYF.

The rearrangement uses TRBV28 and TRBJ1-5; D might be TRBD1 (5 bases). The germline V and J ends were trimmed by 6 bases and 0 bases, with 12 bases remaining between them. The CDR3 length is 15 residues. CDR1 is MDHEN, CDR2 SYDVKM, per germline. The CDR3 bases are TGTGCCAGCAGAAACAGAGGGGATAGCAATCAGCCCCAGCATTTT. It codes for CASRNRGDSNQPQHF.

This clone was seen once. This likely reflects a read error, since a far larger clone is one base away. The rearrangement uses TRBV9 and TRBJ2-1, with TRBD2 identical over 11 bases. Germline V lookup: CDR1 SGDLS, CDR2 YYNGEE. The junction had 12 bases not matched to a gene; V was cut back by 4 bases and J by 12 bases. The CDR3 extends over 15 amino acids. CDR3 region: CASSPRTSGSYGQFF. The CDR3 coding sequence is TGTGCCAGCAGCCCTCGGACTAGCGGGTCTTATGGGCAGTTCTTC. Using reference TRBV9 and TRBJ2-1 for the parts outside the CDR3, the full variable domain is DSGVTQTPKHLITATGQRVTLRCSPRSGDLSVYWYQQSLDQGLQFLIQYYNGEERAKGNILERFSAQQFPDLHSELNLSSLELGDSALYFCASSPRTSGSYGQFFGPGTRLTVL.

J is TRBJ2-7 and V is TRBV7-2, with D uncertain. The germline gives CDR1 SGHTA, CDR2 FQGNSA. Trimming stripped 1 base from V and 6 bases from J, with 13 bases between. The CDR3 length is 14 residues. The CDR3 coding sequence is TGTGCCAGCAGCTTAGAAGGGCTAGTAGGCGAGCAGTACTTC. Encoded protein: CASSLEGLVGEQYF.

V is TRBV18 and J is TRBJ2-7, with TRBD1 as a possible D gene (6 bases). This CDR3 is 15 amino acids long. V lost 2 bases to trimming and J lost 2 bases, with 13 bases between them. Per the germline V gene, CDR1 is KGHSH and CDR2 is LQKENI. CDR3 protein: CASSPATGTTYEQYF. CDR3 DNA: TGTGCCAGCTCACCAGCTACCGGGACAACCTACGAGCAGTACTTC.

Judged by abundance, this clone is medium-sized. This same CDR3 is encoded by further DNA sequences in the sample. The gene calls are TRBV7-2 and TRBJ2-3; 9 nucleotides agree with TRBD2. Germline V CDR1 and CDR2: SGHTA, FQGNSA. V gave up 2 bases and J gave up 3 bases; unmatched junction bases: 6. This CDR3 comprises 16 residues. The CDR3: CASSLRGGGGTDTQYF. The CDR3 nucleotides read TGTGCCAGCAGCTTACGCGGCGGGGGGGGGACAGATACGCAGTATTTT.

V is TRBV28 and J is TRBJ2-2, with TRBD2 identical over 12 bases. This CDR3 is 16 amino acids long. V gave up 6 bases and J gave up 4 bases; unmatched junction bases: 6. Germline V gene sequence: CDR1 MDHEN, CDR2 SYDVKM. The CDR3 reads CASRSASGRATGELFF. In DNA, the CDR3 is TGTGCCAGCAGATCAGCTAGCGGGAGGGCCACCGGGGAGCTGTTTTTT.

The gene calls are TRBV27 and TRBJ2-1; TRBD2 agrees at 11 bases. The ends lost 4 bases at V and 5 bases at J; junction bases unmatched: 13. This CDR3 spans 18 amino acids. Germline V lookup: CDR1 MNHEY, CDR2 SMNVEV (reference sequence). CDR3 sequence: CASSSRGSGRVIDNEQFF. The CDR3 region has the DNA TGTGCCAGCAGTTCCCGGGGTAGCGGGAGGGTAATAGACAATGAGCAGTTCTTC.

The chain uses TRBV10-3 and TRBJ2-5; 8 bases fit TRBD2. CDR1 is ENHRY and CDR2 is SYGVKD in the germline V gene. Trimming cost V 11 bases and J 4 bases; bases outside gene matches: 18. This CDR3 comprises 16 residues. The CDR3 coding sequence is TGTGCCGCTTCCCCGGGACTAGAGGCGACACGAGAGACCCAGTACTTC. Translated: CAASPGLEATRETQYF.

This chain connects TRBV5-6 to TRBJ1-4, with 7 bases that match TRBD1. Germline V gene data show CDR1 as SGHDT and CDR2 as YYEEEE. The length of the CDR3 is 14 residues. After removal of 4 bases from V and 6 bases from J, the junction contained 6 bases not matched to a gene. The CDR3 sequence: CASSRGLNDEKLFF. CDR3 DNA sequence: TGTGCCAGCAGCAGGGGGCTAAACGATGAAAAACTGTTTTTT.

The chain has TRBV7-6 and TRBJ2-5; D remains unclear. Germline values: CDR1 SGHVS, CDR2 FNYEAQ. V was clipped by 1 base and J by 5 bases, with 8 bases between them. This CDR3 contains 13 residues. CDR3 loop: CASSLDQAETQYF. The CDR3, as DNA: TGTGCCAGCAGCTTAGATCAGGCGGAGACCCAGTACTTC.

The CDR3 here is CASSLDRNQETQYF. For the CDR3, the DNA is TGTGCCAGCAGCCTGGACAGGAACCAAGAGACCCAGTACTTC. The chain joins TRBV27 to TRBJ2-5; 7 nucleotides align to TRBD1. Germline CDR1 MNHEY, CDR2 SMNVEV (reference sequence). The CDR3 is 14 residues long. Losses at the gene ends were 6 bases for V and 0 bases for J; bases not matched to a gene: 4.

The J gene is TRBJ2-7, the V gene TRBV4-2, with 7 bases identical to TRBD2. V shed 0 bases and J 5 bases; nucleotides not matched to a gene: 1. CDR3 length: 13 residues. CDR1 and CDR2 from the germline V gene are LGHNA and YNFKEQ. CDR3: CASSQDGGNEQYF. CDR3 sequence (DNA): TGTGCCAGCAGCCAAGACGGGGGGAACGAGCAGTACTTC.

The chain recombines TRBV11-2 with TRBJ1-4, with D perhaps TRBD1 (5 bases). The CDR3 length is 14 residues. V lost 2 bases and J lost 7, with 11 bases in between. The germline gives CDR1 SGHAT, CDR2 FQNNGV. The CDR3 here is CASSLRTRGEKLFF. The DNA for the CDR3 is TGTGCCAGCAGCTTAAGGACACGCGGTGAAAAACTGTTTTTT.

The chain recombines TRBV7-5 with TRBJ2-4; the D call of TRBD1 is as the table states it, not checked on the DNA. TRBV7-5 is classified as a pseudogene. CDR3 length equals 16 residues. The CDR3 sequence is CVRSSQGIEAKNIQYF. DNA of the CDR3: TGTGTCAGAAGCTCACAGGGTATTGAGGCCAAAAACATTCAGTACTTC.

V and J are TRBV5-1 and TRBJ1-1; 8 positions agree with TRBD1. This CDR3 is 14 amino acids long. The germline gives CDR1 SGHRS, CDR2 YFSETQ. V lost 3 bases, J lost 5 bases, and 6 bases stayed unmatched. The CDR3 spells CASSSDRGGTEAFF. The CDR3 DNA is TGCGCCAGCAGCTCCGACAGGGGTGGGACTGAAGCTTTCTTT.

The V gene is TRBV10-3, the J gene TRBJ1-4, with TRBD1 identical over 9 bases. The germline V gene encodes CDR1 ENHRY and CDR2 SYGVKD. The CDR3 is made up of 16 amino acids. V trimming: 0 bases; J trimming: 2 bases; junction bases outside the gene matches: 1. CDR3 amino acids: CAISESGTGTNEKLFF. As DNA, the CDR3 is TGTGCCATCAGTGAGTCCGGGACAGGGACTAATGAAAAACTGTTTTTT.

The chain joins TRBV19 to TRBJ1-1, with 7 nucleotides matching TRBD1. Germline trimming cut 6 bases from V and 4 bases from J; bases unmatched to any gene: 8. The CDR3 has 14 residues. Germline CDR1 is LNHDA and CDR2 is SQIVND (reference sequence). CDR3 in DNA: TGTGCCAGTAGCCAGACAGGGTTCCGCACTGAAGCTTTCTTT. Its translation: CASSQTGFRTEAFF.

V and J are TRBV15 and TRBJ2-6, with D unclear. The CDR3 sequence is 19 residues long. The V end lost 1 base, the J end lost 1 base, and 17 bases lay between the germline ends. CDR1 and CDR2 from the germline V gene are LNHNV and YYDKDF (reference sequence). The CDR3 coding sequence is TGTGCCACCAGCAGAGCCCAAGGAGTCGACAATTCTGGGGCCAACGTCCTGACTTTC. This translates into CATSRAQGVDNSGANVLTF.